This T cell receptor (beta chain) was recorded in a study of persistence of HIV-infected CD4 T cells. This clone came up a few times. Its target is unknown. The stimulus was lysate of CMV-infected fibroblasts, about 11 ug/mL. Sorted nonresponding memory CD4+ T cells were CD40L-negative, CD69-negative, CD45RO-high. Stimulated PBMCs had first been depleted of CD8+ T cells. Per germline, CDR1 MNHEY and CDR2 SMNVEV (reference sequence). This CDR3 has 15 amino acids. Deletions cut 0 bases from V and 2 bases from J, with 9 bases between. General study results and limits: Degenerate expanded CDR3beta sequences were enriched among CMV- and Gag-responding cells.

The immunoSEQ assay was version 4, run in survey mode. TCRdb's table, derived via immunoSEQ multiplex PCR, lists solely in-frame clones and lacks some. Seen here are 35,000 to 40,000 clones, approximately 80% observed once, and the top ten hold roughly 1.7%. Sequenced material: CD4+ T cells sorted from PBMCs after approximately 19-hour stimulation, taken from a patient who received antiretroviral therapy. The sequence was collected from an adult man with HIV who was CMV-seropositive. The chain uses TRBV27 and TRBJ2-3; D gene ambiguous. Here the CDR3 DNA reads TGTGCCAGCAGTTTATCGAACACGATCACAGATACGCAGTATTTT. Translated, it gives CASSLSNTITDTQYF.